Listed below are T cell receptor beta chains from one sample, sequenced in a study of blood T cells in healthy people across ages. TCRdb passed the 5' RACE reads through MiXCR, listing each CDR3 protein once. The sample consists of about 780,000 distinct CDR3 sequences, less than 60% of them appearing once. The sample was blood. The receptors come from a man older than 75 in good health. The CDR3 runs from the conserved cysteine through the conserved F or W. A D gene is named only where the DNA matches it firmly. The size entry is marked missing in some rows and otherwise reads once, few, many or a size class.

D	V	size	J	DNA	CDR3
TRBD1	TRBV14	-	TRBJ1-4	TGTGCCAGCAGCCAGATGACAGGGGTATACGAAAAACTGTTTTTT	CASSQMTGVYEKLFF
-	TRBV7-2	-	TRBJ2-7	TGTGCCAGCAGCCTGGCGGGCGGAGGAGCGGATAGTCCCTACGAGCAGTACTTC	CASSLAGGGADSPYEQYF
-	TRBV29-1	few	TRBJ2-4	TGCAGCGTTCATGGAGGTCCCGGGGACATTCAGTACTTC	CSVHGGPGDIQYF
-	TRBV9	-	TRBJ1-1	TGTGCCAGCAGCGTAGCGCCGGGAAAGAACACTGAAGCTTTCTTT	CASSVAPGKNTEAFF
-	TRBV20-1	-	TRBJ1-1	TGCAGTGCCGAGAGTCGTGGGGGGACTGAAGCTTTCTTT	CSAESRGGTEAFF
-	TRBV12-3/TRBV12-4	few	TRBJ2-7	TGTGCCAGCAGTTTCGAGATGGTCGAAGACAATGAGCAGTACTTC	CASSFEMVEDNEQYF
TRBD2	TRBV28	-	TRBJ2-2	TGTGCCAGCACCCTAGCGGGAGGGCCCCAAACCGGGGAGCTGTTTTTT	CASTLAGGPQTGELFF
TRBD2	TRBV2	many	TRBJ2-3	TGTGCCAGCAACACGGGAGGGCGAAGAGATACGCAGTATTTT	CASNTGGRRDTQYF
TRBD1	TRBV20-1	-	TRBJ2-1	TGCAGTGCTAGAGATCTTGGGGGACAGGGGGGGTTCTTC	CSARDLGGQGGFF
-	TRBV9	-	TRBJ2-7	TGTGCCAGTGGCGTAGCAGTCGGAGCCTACGAGCAGTACTTC	CASGVAVGAYEQYF
-	TRBV4-3	-	TRBJ2-1	TGCGCCAGCAGCCAAGATGGTGCCTTGGGGCCCCATGAGCAGTTCTTC	CASSQDGALGPHEQFF
-	TRBV7-2	-	TRBJ1-1	TGTGCCAGCAGCCTTGTCCCGAGGGACACTGAAGCTTTCTTT	CASSLVPRDTEAFF
TRBD2	TRBV20-1	-	TRBJ2-7	TGCAGTGCGGAGGGACTAGCGGGGCGTTACGAGCAGTACTTC	CSAEGLAGRYEQYF